This T cell receptor beta chain was retrieved from a study of cytomegalovirus exposure and HLA in healthy donors (dated by TCRdb to the late 2010s). In terms of the full investigation: According to an earlier analysis of 587 of the donors, about 179 million T cells yielded roughly 110 million unique TCR beta sequences and approximately 300 Gb of sequence data. Roughly 310 gigabases of sequencing data and 78 million or so unique TCR sequences were included in an early release covering around 650 HLA-typed donors. Of the 300 to 500 genotyped donors, roughly 80% were placed in the genetic ancestry cluster associated with self-reported Caucasian donors. The study aimed to test whether signatures of past pathogen exposure could be identified by cataloging public T cell receptors. The study used immunosequencing to profile the T cell repertoires of under 700 subjects and linked those repertoires to cytomegalovirus serostatus. Besides the first cohort of 666 subjects, a separate validation cohort made up of 120 different subjects was used. To predict cytomegalovirus infection status, the study brought together high-throughput TCR immunosequencing, statistical association of individual TCRs with disease status, and machine learning. In a later analysis, previously published TCR beta repertoires from 666 donors were re-analyzed and high-resolution HLA genotyping was added so that TCR occurrence patterns could be studied. Rather than using new phenotypic data, the later analysis identified candidate immune exposures from TCR beta sequences and from how often those sequences occurred across donors. An earlier analysis of some 500 of the donors used high-throughput TCR beta sequencing to judge whether each TCR beta V gene segment behaved as functional or pseudogenic. Donor age, sex, ethnicity and CMV serostatus were compiled together with the repertoire data. A later genetic analysis took genome-wide SNP genotypes for about 65% of the 666 donors and used that subset as a discovery cohort. All discovery cohort repertoires had been generated on a single sequencing platform. HLA typing covered class I and class II loci at four-digit resolution. The number of typed donors differed by locus: about 620-630 for A, B, C, DRB1 and DQB1; 522 for DQA1; some 590 for DPA1; and roughly 470 for DPB1. Because of strong linkage in the cohort, five DR-DQ haplotypes were treated as single units for association and clustering. On average, roughly 240,000 unique TCR beta nucleotide sequences were sequenced per donor among some 420 genotyped donors of the cohort, with roughly 18% of those sequences being non-productive. What the research found in general, with its limitations: Immune exposure information for the cohort was limited to CMV serostatus. A total of 150 or so TCR beta chains were listed by the study as associated with cytomegalovirus. Only TCR beta chains were sequenced in this cohort, and the absence of alpha or paired-chain data limited detectable features. In vitro tests confirmed that a few of the cytomegalovirus-associated TCR beta chains recognize cytomegalovirus antigens. According to a later analysis, most CMV-associated TCR beta chains appeared to be HLA-restricted, and the HLA associations seemed to be driven largely by CMV exposure. The 87-base-pair reads could not distinguish some IMGT-functional V segments, including TRBV6-2 and TRBV6-3, so those segments were excluded. Most TCR sequences were seen in very few donors, while some public TCRs were found in many individuals. In a later analysis, TCR association rates were found to vary across HLA loci, with the most associated TCRs seen for DRB1 alleles and the fewest for HLA-C alleles. A later analysis found that HLA-associated TCR beta chains were more clonally expanded and had lower generation probabilities than equally common non-associated chains. The sequencing pipeline was judged likely to have produced a cluster of highly shared sequence variants as a technical artifact. Several of the top co-occurrence clusters appeared to be linked to parvovirus B19, influenza, CMV and Epstein-Barr virus, according to a later analysis. Compared with the roughly 700-donor mean, donors in an Asian-associated ancestry cluster had fewer N-insertions in productive TCRs, according to a later genetic analysis. A later genetic analysis associated a missense DCLRE1C variant with V-gene and J-gene trimming of TCR beta chains, and an independent cohort replicated the association. An earlier analysis of some 590 of the donors showed that most TCR beta V segments appeared in productive rearrangements either about 87% or about 30% of the time, which broadly matched IMGT annotations. Assigning TCR associations to individual alleles was difficult when HLA alleles, especially DR and DQ, strongly co-occurred. Correlated functional status among segregating V segments might reflect linkage disequilibrium, but an unknown experimental factor could not be ruled out. The authors suggested that the approach could potentially be extended to other disease states and immunological phenotypes. Roughly uniform sequencing depth across donors was assumed in presence/absence analyses, although this assumption may not hold. A later analysis associated about 16,000 TCR beta sequences with specific HLA alleles at a false discovery rate of 0.05. The classifier was reported to diagnose cytomegalovirus status with high specificity and sensitivity in both the original cohort and the validation cohort. The earlier analysis of 450 to 700 of the donors excluded about 16 rarely observed V segments, including chromosome 9 orphons, because counts were too low. Because HLA typing was missing for some donors at each locus, association tests included only the typed subset. A further reported finding was that TCR beta sequences accurately predicted the HLA-A and HLA-B alleles for most subjects in the first cohort.

Library generation was performed with the immunoSEQ multiplex PCR assay. For the multiplex PCR, a mixture combining 60 forward primers for TCR Vbeta segments and 13 reverse primers for TCR Jbeta segments was used. The CDR3 region of rearranged TCR beta genes was amplified from genomic DNA by a multiplex PCR assay. The Illumina HiSeq System was used to sequence the amplified TCR beta libraries as 87-base-pair reads. Turning to the authors' computational methods: A later analysis counted some 74 million unique TCR beta chains across the 550 to 750 repertoires, and some 12 million of these chains were shared by at least two donors. Raw reads were error-corrected and collapsed into unique sequences with a nearest-neighbor algorithm that merged closely related sequences to remove PCR and sequencing errors. CDR3 sequences were aligned to IMGT reference sequences to assign V, D and J gene segments. For a sequence to be retained, a match of at least six nucleotides to both a V gene segment and a J gene segment was required. Rearrangements were classified as productive when the CDR3 lacked stop codons and remained in frame with V and J, and all other rearrangements were classified as non-productive. Following IMGT convention, CDR3 was defined as the stretch from the second conserved V-encoded cysteine up to the conserved J-encoded phenylalanine. The earlier analysis of 587 of the donors excluded sequences that lacked an unambiguous match to a single V gene segment. In an earlier analysis of approximately 500 of the donors, a V segment was called functional when productive rearrangements were above 56.7%, and segregating when the standard deviation between donors exceeded 5%. A statistical classification framework was built for diagnosing cytomegalovirus status from the catalog of TCR beta chain sequences. A later analysis assigned V and J genes by comparing TCR nucleotide sequences with IMGT/GENE-DB human TR gene sequences. In a later analysis, CDR3 sequences and most-parsimonious VDJ recombination scenarios were assigned using the TCRdist pipeline. A later analysis defined each TCR beta chain by its CDR3 amino acid sequence plus V-gene family, and excluded reads lacking a unique V-gene family. As a way to deal with suspected cross-contamination and a sequencing artifact, a later analysis dropped hundreds of nucleotide sequences that were highly shared and had low generation probability. In a later analysis, a clonal expansion index for each public chain was calculated from normalized within-repertoire ranks of inferred template counts. In a later analysis, generation probabilities were computed with a VDJ recombination model fitted to out-of-frame rearrangements, and the resulting probabilities were checked against IGoR. Hypergeometric tests were used in a later analysis to score TCR-TCR, TCR-HLA and TCR-CMV co-occurrence, with a repertoire-size bias correction applied to the TCR pairs. A later analysis estimated false discovery rates by permuting HLA or CMV assignments 20 times. In a later analysis, co-occurring TCRs were grouped using DBSCAN, with TCRdist sequence similarity added in when clustering inside HLA-allele-positive subsets. Repertoires with fewer than 30,000 or more than 120,000 public chains were left out of co-occurrence clustering, as were four to six repertoires with anomalous nucleotide sharing. TCRdb holds this immuneACCESS table with in-frame rearrangements only. Some clones are missing; in checked studies, unresolved V genes explain under half, and the rest has no known cause. Clonal size and the V and J genes are those of that table, whereas D and trimming came from the DNA. The sample includes approximately 110,000 clones, with 82% observed a single time. The top ten clones comprise roughly 2.6% of the sample.

Regarding this clone: Its target antigen remains unknown. The record has no base qualities; no much larger clone is one base away.

The V and J ends are trimmed by 5 bases and 0 bases, leaving 11 bases between them. From the germline V gene (reference sequence), CDR1 is MNHEY and CDR2 is SMNVEV. Spanning cysteine to phenylalanine, the CDR3 consists of 15 amino acids. CDR3 DNA is the only sequence kept; it has 45 bases, read in frame from the first base. The cohort was made up of 500 to 800 healthy bone marrow donors. Cohort members were all nominally healthy when sampled, although unrecorded immune exposures were likely present. The donor was CMV seronegative and was included in the group of a few hundred seronegative cohort members. Each donor provided a peripheral blood sample, and peripheral blood mononuclear cells were used for TCR beta sequencing. Genomic DNA extraction from the blood cell samples was performed with the Qiagen DNeasy Blood Extraction Kit.

The TCR originated in a woman in her late teens or twenties in good health and CMV-seronegative. The sequencing sample was made of PBMCs. The rearrangement combines TRBV27 with TRBJ2-4, with no confidently assigned D gene. The nucleotide sequence reads as follows: TGTGCCAGCAGTCCCCTCTCCCTAGCCAAAAACATTCAGTACTTC. Translated, it gives CASSPLSLAKNIQYF.